What follows describes a single T cell receptor (beta chain). The antigen it binds to is not known. No clone much larger than this one lies a single base away; base qualities are absent. In Seattle, one collaborating source enrolled patients while the infection was active and tracked those patients longitudinally over the course of disease. Collaborating institutions collected whole blood in K2EDTA tubes following their own protocols. For TCRbeta analysis, collaborators shipped samples as frozen whole blood, isolated PBMCs, or DNA extracted from either of those sample types. The germline V gene specifies MDHEN as CDR1 and SYDVKM as CDR2. The CDR3 spans 14 residues, from the cysteine through the phenylalanine. The DNA shown is the 42-base CDR3, in frame from base 1. V drops 8 bases and J drops 1 base, leaving 14 bases in between. TCRbeta CDR3 regions were amplified from genomic DNA using the immunoSEQ Assay, a bias-controlled multiplex PCR. The authors processed their data as follows. The number of nucleated cells in each sample was estimated by amplification of reference gene primers within the assay. To quantify the absolute abundance of each unique TCRbeta CDR3 rearrangement, sequence reads were collapsed and filtered. For each sample, productive Simpson clonality was calculated as the square root of Simpson's diversity index across productive rearrangements. In its TCRdb copy, this immuneACCESS table keeps in-frame sequences only and misses some clones. Where compared with another copy, unresolved V genes explain less than half of these, and the others have no known cause. The DNA gave D and trimming, while V, J and clone size come from that table. The sample table contains approximately 150,000 clones; only one count was recorded for approximately 91% of them. Almost 5% of the sample is taken by the ten largest.

The data were obtained in a study of blood T cell repertoires in COVID-19 (dated by TCRdb to 2018 to 2021). With respect to the entire study: Samples from collaborators originated in the United States, Italy and Spain and spanned both the acute and convalescent phases of COVID-19. The material from the prospective study consisted of cDNA or gDNA derived from T cells, B-cell-depleted T cells, or PBMCs. The dataset comprised deeply sampled blood TCRbeta repertoires from subjects exposed to, actively infected with, or recovered from COVID-19. The repertoires were made available in a free public database intended to serve as a resource for research on the immune response to SARS-CoV-2. The samples were drawn from the first 160 participants of the ongoing ImmuneRACE study and from roughly 1,300 subjects provided by 6 global collaborators. Sample metadata almost always included a de-identified subject ID, COVID-19 status, age in years and sex. Where HLA class I and class II types were available, the types were taken from metadata supplied by the sample provider, not from assay-based typing.

Results the study describes overall, beyond this receptor: The quantity of clinical and demographic metadata differed by source and by participant and was supplied without curation.

Recombination linked TRBV28 to TRBJ1-2; no D segment can be confidently identified. The sequence was collected from a man younger than 30 with COVID-19, enrolled during active disease. Sequences were obtained from peripheral blood. The bases read TGTGCCAGCGTGTTAAGCCCTATTAACTATGGCTACACCTTC. It encodes CASVLSPINYGYTF.